This T cell receptor (beta chain) was recovered during a study of Graves' ophthalmopathy and Graves' hyperthyroidism. Using RNA transcripts, the TCR beta CDR3 regions were amplified. The first round was an RT-PCR with HTBI primers, and the second round was a multiplex PCR. TCRdb ran MiXCR on the multiplex PCR reads and lists one entry per CDR3 protein. The data show over a million distinct CDR3 sequences, less than 45% seen once. Only one count was recorded for this clonotype. The TCR sequence derives from an adult man with Graves' hyperthyroidism. Specimen: peripheral blood or thyroid tissue (not recorded which).

The CDR3 loop reads CASSMRGPGNTIYF. The CDR3 DNA reads as TGTGCCAGTAGTATGAGGGGGCCTGGAAACACCATATATTTT. The chain uses TRBV19 and TRBJ1-3; 7 positions match TRBD1. From germline, CDR1 is LNHDA and CDR2 SQIVND (reference sequence). The CDR3 sequence is 14 residues long. The ends lost 3 bases at V and 2 bases at J; junction bases unmatched: 1.